This record concerns one TCR beta chain sequence. Trimming took 0 bases from V and 2 from J, leaving 8 bases between them. Germline V gene data show CDR1 as SGHRS and CDR2 as YFSETQ. The CDR3 sequence is 14 residues long. The sequenced template was cDNA made from the entire isolated RNA. TCRdb keeps only in-frame clones here, not all; method: immunoSEQ multiplex PCR. The top ten clones hold roughly 0.045% of a sample with around 340,000 clones, 20% of them seen once. The data stem from a study of beta chain features in type 1 diabetes. The TCR was taken from a woman between 18 and 30 years old in good health. The sequencing input was naive CD4+ T cells from blood. V and J are TRBV5-1 and TRBJ1-2, with D unresolved. This CDR3 reads CASSLGNGNYGYTF. CDR3 sequence (DNA): TGCGCCAGCAGCTTGGGAAACGGGAACTATGGCTACACCTTC.